The TCR beta chain described here comes from a study of blood T cell repertoires in COVID-19. Study overall: Some COVID-19 samples were acute and others convalescent; all came from the United States, Italy and Spain.

This clone was seen more than once but under ten times. CDR1 and CDR2 from the germline V gene are SGHNT and YYREEE (reference sequence). V was pared by 3 bases and J by 4 bases, with 13 bases between. The CDR3 is made up of 14 amino acids. Sequenced by immunoSEQ multiplex PCR; TCRdb stores in-frame clones only, minus some. This table has about 290,000 clones, around nine tenths appearing once. Enrolled through a virtual design, the participants were between roughly 18 and 95 years of age and came from approximately 25 US areas. The recovered donors of Cohort 3 showed two negative PCRs, clearance, or symptom resolution.

The gene calls are TRBV5-4 and TRBJ1-1; D may be TRBD1 (6 bases). The material sequenced was PBMCs or T cells enriched from blood (not recorded which). This clonotype was obtained from a woman in her forties who had recovered from COVID-19. CDR3 bases: TGTGCCAGCAGCTCGGCCACCAGGGGCACTGAAGCTTTCTTT. Protein: CASSSATRGTEAFF.